The present T cell receptor (beta chain) was sequenced within a study of T cell repertoires in cytomegalovirus infection. About the research overall: Recently identified HLA-C-restricted CMV epitopes were among the peptides used. Carrying CMV and the relevant HLA type showed in public TCR beta signatures. General study points: Individuals carrying CMV plus the relevant HLA were identified by cumulative frequency of public TCR beta families. Ex vivo responses were dominated by HLA-C-restricted CMV-specific TCR beta clonotypes.

With respect to this clonotype: Its target is unknown.

TCRdb reprocessed the reads with MiXCR, giving one entry per CDR3 protein. Found here are about 220,000 distinct CDR3 sequences, roughly 34% of them singletons; the top ten hold 59%. The sample was CD8+ T cells from cultured PBMCs, taken from culture after CMV antigen stimulation. This TCR came from a human donor in good health (CMV status not recorded). Some clones in this sample may be carry-over from other donors' samples.

The DNA of the CDR3 is TGTGCCAGCAGTAGGGGGGGTCTGGCCTACAATGAGCAGTTCTTC. It encodes CASSRGGLAYNEQFF. The chain uses TRBV7-9 and TRBJ2-1; a possible D gene is TRBD2 (7 bases). Trimming left V 6 bases short and J 2 bases short, with 14 bases between. The CDR3 is 15 residues long. The germline V gene encodes CDR1 SEHNR and CDR2 FQNEAQ (reference sequence).